This T cell receptor (beta chain) was identified in a study of post-analysis software for immune sequencing data. Notes on the study in general: Comparison of patients with controls showed about 5 TRBV segments more frequent in patients, TRBV5-6, TRBV5-1 and TRBV20-1 among them.

For this clonotype: Its matching antigen is unknown.

The CDR3 is 16 amino acids. With V trimmed by 3 bases and J by 7 bases, 7 bases remained unmatched. CDR1 SEHNR and CDR2 FQNEAQ come from the germline V gene (reference sequence). The authors incorporated unique molecular identifiers into the TCR beta cDNA libraries. TCRdb redid the calling of the PCR reads with MiXCR, one entry per CDR3 protein. Found here are 700,000 to 800,000 distinct CDR3 sequences, roughly 27% of them singletons; the top ten hold more than 0.45%. The chain combines TRBV7-9 with TRBJ2-1, with TRBD2 identical over 12 bases. Sequenced: blood. This receptor was obtained from a girl under 18 with multiple sclerosis. CDR3 in amino acids: CASSFLAGGSGNEQFF. CDR3 nucleotide sequence: TGTGCCAGCAGCTTCCTAGCGGGAGGGTCAGGAAATGAGCAGTTCTTC.